This T cell receptor beta chain came from a study of T cell repertoires in cytomegalovirus infection. Overall study: Newly reported HLA-C-restricted and thoroughly characterized HLA-B-restricted CMV epitopes were employed. Through public TCR beta signatures, both CMV infection and matching HLA type were indicated.

MiXCR, applied by TCRdb to the reads, yields one record per CDR3 protein. This repertoire shows around 430,000 distinct CDR3 sequences, 42% found once; its top ten account for around 45%. Study results and caveats: The study identified carriers of CMV plus the relevant HLA from cumulative public TCR beta family frequency. HLA-C-restricted CMV clonotypes gave the most frequent clonotype in two of eight donors.

The CDR3 extends over 14 amino acids. CDR1 and CDR2 (germline): MGHRA, YSYEKL. V dropped 0 bases and J dropped 6; count of bases not matched to a gene: 5. Concerning this clonotype: Its antigen is undetermined.

The source material was cultured PBMCs, sampled from culture after CMV antigen stimulation. The receptor's source is a human donor in good health (CMV status not recorded). Some clones in this sample may be carry-over from other donors' samples. The chain employs TRBV4-1 and TRBJ2-7; 7 bases match TRBD2. The CDR3 sequence: CASSQEERGSEQYF. For the CDR3, the DNA is TGCGCCAGCAGCCAAGAAGAGCGGGGTTCCGAGCAGTACTTC.